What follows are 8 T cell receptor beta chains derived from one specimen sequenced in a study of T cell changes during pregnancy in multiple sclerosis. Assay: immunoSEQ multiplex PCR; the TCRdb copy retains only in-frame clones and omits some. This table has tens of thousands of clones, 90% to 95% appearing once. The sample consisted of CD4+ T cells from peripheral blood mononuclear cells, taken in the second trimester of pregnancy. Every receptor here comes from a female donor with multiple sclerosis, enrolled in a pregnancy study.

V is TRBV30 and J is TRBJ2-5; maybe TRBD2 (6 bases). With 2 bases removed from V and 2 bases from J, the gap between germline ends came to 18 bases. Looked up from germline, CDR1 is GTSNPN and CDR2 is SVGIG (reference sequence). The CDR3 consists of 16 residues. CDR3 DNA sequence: TGTGCCTGGAGTCGATACGGTCTGGGGACTCAAGAGACCCAGTACTTC. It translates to CAWSRYGLGTQETQYF.

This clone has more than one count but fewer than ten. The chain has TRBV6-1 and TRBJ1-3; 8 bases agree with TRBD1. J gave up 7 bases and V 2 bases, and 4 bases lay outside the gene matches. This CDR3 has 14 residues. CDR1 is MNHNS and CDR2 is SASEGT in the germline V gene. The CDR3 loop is CASSEPGQENTIYF. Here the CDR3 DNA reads TGTGCCAGCAGTGAACCGGGACAGGAGAACACCATATATTTT.

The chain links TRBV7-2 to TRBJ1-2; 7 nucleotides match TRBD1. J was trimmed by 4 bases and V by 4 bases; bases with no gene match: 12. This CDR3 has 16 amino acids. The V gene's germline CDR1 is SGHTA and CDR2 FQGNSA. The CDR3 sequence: CASSSKDRAEGYGYTF. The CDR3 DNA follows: TGTGCCAGCAGCTCTAAAGACAGGGCCGAGGGCTATGGCTACACCTTC.

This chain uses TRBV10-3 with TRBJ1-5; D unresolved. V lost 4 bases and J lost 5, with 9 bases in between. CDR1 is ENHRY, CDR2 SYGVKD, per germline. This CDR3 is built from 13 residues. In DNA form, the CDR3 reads TGTGCCATCAGTGTGAGAGGAGATCAGCCCCAGCATTTT. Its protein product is CAISVRGDQPQHF.

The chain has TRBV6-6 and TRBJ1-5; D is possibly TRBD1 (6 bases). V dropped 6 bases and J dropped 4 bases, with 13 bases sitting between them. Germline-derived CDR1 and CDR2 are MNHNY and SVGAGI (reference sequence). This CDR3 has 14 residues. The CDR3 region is CASRKTGPNQPQHF. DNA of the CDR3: TGTGCCAGCAGGAAAACAGGGCCGAATCAGCCCCAGCATTTT.

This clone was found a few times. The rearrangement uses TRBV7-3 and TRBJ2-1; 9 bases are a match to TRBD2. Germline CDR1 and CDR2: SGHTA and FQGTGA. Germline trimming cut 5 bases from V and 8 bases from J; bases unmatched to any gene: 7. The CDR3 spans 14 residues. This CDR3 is CASSRGGALDEQFF. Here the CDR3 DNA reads TGTGCCAGCAGCCGCGGGGGGGCCTTGGATGAGCAGTTCTTC. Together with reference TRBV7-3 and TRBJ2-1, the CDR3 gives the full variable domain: GAGVSQTPSNKVTEKGKYVELRCDPISGHTALYWYRQSLGQGPEFLIYFQGTGAADDSGLPNDRFFAVRPEGSVSTLKIQRTERGDSAVYLCASSRGGALDEQFFGPGTRLTVL.

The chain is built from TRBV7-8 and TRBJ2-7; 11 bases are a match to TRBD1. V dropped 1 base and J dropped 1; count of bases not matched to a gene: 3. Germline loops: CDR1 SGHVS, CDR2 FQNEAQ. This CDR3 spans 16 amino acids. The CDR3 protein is CASSLGGDRGSYEQYF. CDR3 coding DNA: TGTGCCAGCAGCTTAGGGGGGGACAGGGGGTCCTACGAGCAGTACTTC.

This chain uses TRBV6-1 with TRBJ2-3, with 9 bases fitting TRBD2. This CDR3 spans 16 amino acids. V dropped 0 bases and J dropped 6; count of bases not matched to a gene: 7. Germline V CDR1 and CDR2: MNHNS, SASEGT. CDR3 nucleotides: TGTGCCAGCAGTGAAGCTGGGCGGGAGGGCCGGGATACGCAGTATTTT. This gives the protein CASSEAGREGRDTQYF.